Below, 7 T cell receptor beta chains from the same sample are listed, as sequenced in a study of cytomegalovirus exposure and HLA in healthy donors. 13 Jbeta primers and 60 Vbeta primers were used for the PCR. Repertoires were generated with immunoSEQ multiplex PCR, while TCRdb's copy carries only in-frame clones and drops some. The profile shows approximately 67,000 clones, 85% to 90% of them singletons. The material sequenced was PBMCs. These receptors came from a woman under 40 in good health and CMV-seropositive.

The chain carries TRBV19 and TRBJ1-3; D may be TRBD1 (5 bases). The germline gives CDR1 LNHDA, CDR2 SQIVND (reference sequence). This CDR3 is 18 amino acids long. With 5 bases removed from V and 0 bases from J, the gap between germline ends came to 20 bases. The DNA of the CDR3 is TGTGCCAGTAGTGTCTTCGCGACAGTTAGTGGCTCTGGAAACACCATATATTTT. This sequence encodes CASSVFATVSGSGNTIYF.

As regards this clone: Mismatch with germline at one junction end may stem from a read error. Here the CDR3 reads CASTLGVGAYGYTF. The CDR3 bases are TGTGCCAGCACCTTAGGGGTGGGGGCGTATGGCTACACCTTC. The chain recombines TRBV7-2 with TRBJ1-2, with D tentatively TRBD1 (6 bases). Germline V gene sequence: CDR1 SGHTA, CDR2 FQGNSA. This CDR3 is 14 amino acids long.

CDR3 amino acids: CASTPGQGFETQYF. CDR3 sequence (DNA): TGTGCCAGCACTCCGGGACAGGGGTTTGAGACCCAGTACTTC. The V and J genes are TRBV28 and TRBJ2-5, with TRBD1 matching 10 bases. With V trimmed by 7 bases and J by 5 bases, 7 bases remained unmatched. Germline values: CDR1 MDHEN, CDR2 SYDVKM. This CDR3 is built from 14 residues.

The chain employs TRBV18 and TRBJ2-5, with D hard to call. Trimming left V 5 bases short and J 0 bases short, with 4 bases between. The germline V gene encodes CDR1 KGHSH and CDR2 LQKENI. The length of the CDR3 is 12 residues. Written as DNA, the CDR3 is TGTGCCAGCTCATCGTACCAAGAGACCCAGTACTTC. Translating it yields CASSSYQETQYF.

This chain links TRBV12-5 with TRBJ2-2, with 7 bases aligning to TRBD2. Per germline, CDR1 LGHNT and CDR2 FRNRAP. The V gene end was trimmed by 5 bases and the J gene end by 6 bases; junction bases not matched to a gene: 0. The CDR3 spans 12 residues. CDR3 protein: CASGTSAGELFF. DNA for the CDR3: TGTGCTAGTGGTACTAGCGCCGGGGAGCTGTTTTTT. The full variable domain, its missing parts supplied by reference TRBV12-5 and TRBJ2-2, is DARVTQTPRHKVTEMGQEVTMRCQPILGHNTVFWYRQTMMQGLELLAYFRNRAPLDDSGMPKDRFSAEMPDATLATLKIQPSEPRDSAVYFCASGTSAGELFFGEGSRLTVL.

The CDR3 DNA sequence: TGTGCCAGCAGCTTACGGACAGGAATACTAACTAACTATGGCTACACCTTC. Amino acid sequence: CASSLRTGILTNYGYTF. The chain recombines TRBV11-2 with TRBJ1-2; TRBD1 aligns across 7 bases. CDR1 and CDR2 (germline): SGHAT, FQNNGV. The CDR3 sequence is 17 residues long. Trimming took 2 bases from V and 0 from J; bases not matched to a gene: 9.

V usage is TRBV30 and J usage is TRBJ2-7; tentatively, D is TRBD2 (6 bases). The CDR3 is 14 residues long. Trimming removed 4 bases at V and 7 bases at J, with 20 bases between. Germline assignment: CDR1 GTSNPN and CDR2 SVGIG (reference sequence). CDR3 sequence: CAWTFGGSSEEQYF. As DNA, the CDR3 is TGTGCCTGGACTTTTGGGGGGAGCTCAGAAGAGCAGTACTTC.